A single T cell receptor (beta chain) is shown here with its context. V shed 2 bases and J 5 bases; nucleotides not matched to a gene: 4. The CDR3 is 15 amino acids. Germline CDR1 KGHSH, CDR2 LQKENI. The data belong to a study of blood T cell repertoires in COVID-19. Study-wide context: T cells, B-cell-depleted T cells, or PBMCs supplied cDNA or gDNA.

Per the original methods: Amplification of reference gene primers was used by the study to estimate nucleated cell counts. Measured with immunoSEQ multiplex PCR; TCRdb has only the in-frame clones, and not every one. That table is the source of V, J and clone size, and D and trimming were worked out from the DNA. This sample carries some 180,000 clones, around 83% of them seen once, and the ten largest clones take roughly 8.2%. The clonotype was recovered from a woman aged 55-70 years with acute or convalescent COVID-19. Sample: peripheral blood. J is TRBJ1-1 and V is TRBV18; 11 bases fit TRBD1. DNA of the CDR3: TGTGCCAGCTCACCAGGACAGGGGGCGTATACTGAAGCTTTCTTT. Translation: CASSPGQGAYTEAFF.